Sequencing of this TCR beta chain was carried out in a study of graft-versus-host responses after intestinal transplantation. Study results and caveats: Recipient marrow showed GvH clones, some seen first in ileum or blood.

In regard to this clone: Its cognate antigen is unknown.

TCRdb's copy holds only in-frame clones and misses some; the assay was immunoSEQ multiplex PCR. The sample consists of roughly 92,000 clones, about 87% of them appearing once. This sequence originates from a human donor who was the organ donor for an intestinal transplant. The material sequenced was unstimulated CD4+ T cells sorted from spleen or lymph node cells, taken before transplant.

The CDR3, as DNA: TGTGCCAGCAGTTACAGGGGGCGAGAGACCCAGTACTTC. Translating gives CASSYRGRETQYF. The chain carries TRBV28 and TRBJ2-5; the match to TRBD1 covers 9 bases. The junction had 1 base not matched to a gene; V was cut back by 4 bases and J by 4 bases. The germline CDR1 and CDR2 sequences are MDHEN and SYDVKM. The CDR3 extends over 13 amino acids.